This TCR beta chain was found in a study of blood T cell repertoires in COVID-19. Overall study context: Both acute and convalescent COVID-19 samples were obtained from the United States, Italy and Spain. The analysed material was cDNA or gDNA that came from T cells, B-cell-depleted T cells, or PBMCs.

Repertoires were generated with immunoSEQ multiplex PCR, while TCRdb's copy carries only in-frame clones and drops some. This table has 400,000 to 500,000 clones, approximately 90% appearing once. The V gene lost 4 bases and the J gene lost 4 bases, with 7 bases spanning the gap. Looked up from germline, CDR1 is MNHEY and CDR2 is SVGAGI. The CDR3 spans 13 residues. The sequenced material came from peripheral blood. V and J are TRBV6-5 and TRBJ1-4; D not certain. This clonotype originated in a woman in her twenties or thirties with active or convalescent COVID-19. The CDR3, as DNA: TGTGCCAGCAGTTCGCGGAATAATGAAAAACTGTTTTTT. This gives the protein CASSSRNNEKLFF.